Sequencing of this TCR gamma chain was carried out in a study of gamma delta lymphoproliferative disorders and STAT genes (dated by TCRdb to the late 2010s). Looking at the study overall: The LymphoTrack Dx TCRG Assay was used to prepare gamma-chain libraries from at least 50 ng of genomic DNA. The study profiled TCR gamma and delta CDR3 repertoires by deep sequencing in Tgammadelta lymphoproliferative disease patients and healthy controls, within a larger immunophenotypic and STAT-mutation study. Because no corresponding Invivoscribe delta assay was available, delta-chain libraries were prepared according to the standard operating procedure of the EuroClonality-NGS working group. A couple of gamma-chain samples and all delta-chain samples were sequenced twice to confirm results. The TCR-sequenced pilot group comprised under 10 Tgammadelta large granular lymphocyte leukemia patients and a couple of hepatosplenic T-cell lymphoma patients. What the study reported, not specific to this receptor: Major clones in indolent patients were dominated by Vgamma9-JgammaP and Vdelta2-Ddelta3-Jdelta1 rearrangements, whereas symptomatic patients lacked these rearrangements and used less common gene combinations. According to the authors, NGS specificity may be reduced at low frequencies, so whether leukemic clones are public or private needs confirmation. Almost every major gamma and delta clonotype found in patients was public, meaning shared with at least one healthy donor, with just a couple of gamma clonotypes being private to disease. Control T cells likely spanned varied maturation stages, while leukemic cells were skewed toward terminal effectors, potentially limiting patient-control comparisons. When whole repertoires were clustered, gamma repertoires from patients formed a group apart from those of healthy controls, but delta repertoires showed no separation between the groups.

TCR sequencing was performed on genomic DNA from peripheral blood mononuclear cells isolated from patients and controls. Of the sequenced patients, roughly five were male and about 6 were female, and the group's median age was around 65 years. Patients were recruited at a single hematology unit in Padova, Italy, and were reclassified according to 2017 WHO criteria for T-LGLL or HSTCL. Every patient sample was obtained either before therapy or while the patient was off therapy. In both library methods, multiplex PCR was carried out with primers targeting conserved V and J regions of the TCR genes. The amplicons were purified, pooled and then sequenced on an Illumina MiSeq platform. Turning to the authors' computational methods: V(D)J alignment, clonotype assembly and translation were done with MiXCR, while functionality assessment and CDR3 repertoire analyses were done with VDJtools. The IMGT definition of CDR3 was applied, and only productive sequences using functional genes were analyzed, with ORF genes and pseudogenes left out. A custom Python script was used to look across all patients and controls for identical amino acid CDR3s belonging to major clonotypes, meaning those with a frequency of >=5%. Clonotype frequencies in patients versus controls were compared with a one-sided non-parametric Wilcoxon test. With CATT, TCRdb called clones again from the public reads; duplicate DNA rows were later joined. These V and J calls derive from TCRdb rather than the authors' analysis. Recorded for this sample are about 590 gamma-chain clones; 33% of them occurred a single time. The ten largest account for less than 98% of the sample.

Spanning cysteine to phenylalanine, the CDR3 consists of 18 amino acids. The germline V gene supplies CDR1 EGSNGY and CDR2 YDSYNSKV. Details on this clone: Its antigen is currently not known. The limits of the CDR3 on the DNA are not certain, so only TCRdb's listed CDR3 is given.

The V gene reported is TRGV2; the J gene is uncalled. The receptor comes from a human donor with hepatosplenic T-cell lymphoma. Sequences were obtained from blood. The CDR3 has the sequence CATWERGGRNSLAVEQHF.